This passage covers 23 T cell receptor beta chains from one sample sequenced in a study of shared clonotypes between healthy human individuals. CD45RO-negative, CCR7-selected cells formed the naive CD8 fraction, which excluded terminally differentiated effector memory CD45RA+ cells. Sequencing used immunoSEQ multiplex PCR; TCRdb keeps in-frame clones, though not all of them. The profile shows about 2 million clones, less than 95% of them singletons. Sequencing was performed on naive CD8+ T cells sorted from blood. The receptors were sampled from a man younger than 35 in good health.

The chain has TRBV4-1 and TRBJ2-4, with D perhaps TRBD1 (6 bases). The V end was cut by 0 bases, the J end by 6 bases, with 12 bases between. Germline lookup yields CDR1 MGHRA and CDR2 YSYEKL. CDR3 length equals 15 residues. The CDR3 reads CASSQDRTEGNIQYF. In DNA form, the CDR3 reads TGCGCCAGCAGCCAAGATCGGACAGAGGGAAACATTCAGTACTTC.

The CDR3 region is CASSLTTAAGASYEQYF. Here the CDR3 DNA reads TGCGCCAGCAGCTTGACTACTGCGGCAGGGGCCTCCTACGAGCAGTACTTC. V gene TRBV5-1 combines with J gene TRBJ2-7, with TRBD1 as a possible D gene (6 bases). Per germline, CDR1 SGHRS and CDR2 YFSETQ. The V gene lost 1 base and the J gene lost 0 bases, with 17 bases spanning the gap. This CDR3 region has 17 residues.

The rearrangement joins TRBV6-6 to TRBJ2-1, with 13 bases lining up with TRBD2. The CDR3 is 16 amino acids. The V gene end was trimmed by 4 bases and the J gene end by 4 bases; junction bases not matched to a gene: 4. The V gene's germline CDR1 is MNHNY and CDR2 SVGAGI (reference sequence). CDR3 in amino acids: CASSWGLAGPYNEQFF. CDR3 nucleotides: TGTGCCAGCAGTTGGGGACTAGCGGGGCCATACAATGAGCAGTTCTTC.

The chain links TRBV6-1 to TRBJ1-2; the D gene is possibly TRBD1 (6 bases). V shed 3 bases and J shed 13 bases, with 24 bases lying between them. In germline, CDR1 is MNHNS, CDR2 SASEGT. The CDR3 contains 15 residues. CDR3 in amino acids: CASSDTGQGFNRGTF. CDR3 nucleotides: TGTGCCAGCAGTGATACGGGGCAGGGGTTCAATAGAGGCACCTTC.

The chain employs TRBV10-2 and TRBJ2-7; D is unclear. The CDR3 totals 13 residues. Germline-derived CDR1 and CDR2 are WSHSY and SAAADI. V lost 3 bases and J lost 0, with 6 bases in between. The CDR3 bases are TGCGCCAGCAGTGAAACACACTCCTACGAGCAGTACTTC. It is translated as CASSETHSYEQYF.

The V call is TRBV27, the J call TRBJ2-5; D possibly corresponds to TRBD1 (6 bases). Germline CDR1 and CDR2: MNHEY and SMNVEV (reference sequence). Trimming pared 5 bases from V and 3 bases from J, leaving 22 bases between. The CDR3 is 17 residues long. CDR3 coding DNA: TGTGCCAGCAGTGTACGCTACCCATGGACAGTGGAAGAGACCCAGTACTTC. Translated: CASSVRYPWTVEETQYF.

V gene TRBV7-9 combines with J gene TRBJ2-5, with D perhaps matching TRBD1 (5 bases). CDR1 and CDR2 from the germline V gene are SEHNR and FQNEAQ (reference sequence). V was trimmed by 4 bases and J by 3 bases, leaving 9 bases between them. The CDR3 consists of 13 residues. The CDR3 coding sequence is TGTGCCAGCAGCTCCGCAGGGAAAGAGACCCAGTACTTC. Its translation is CASSSAGKETQYF.

The V gene is TRBV6-1, the J gene TRBJ2-7, with D unresolved. In germline, CDR1 is MNHNS, CDR2 SASEGT. This CDR3 comprises 13 residues. Between the trimmed V and J ends, which lost 8 bases and 5 bases, there was a span of 16 bases. CDR3 nucleotide sequence: TGTGCCAGCCTAGGTCCCCCGGTTGACGAGCAGTACTTC. It specifies CASLGPPVDEQYF.

This clone is a singleton in its sample. The CDR3 protein is CASTEGDASTDTQYF. The DNA for the CDR3 is TGTGCCAGCACTGAGGGTGACGCTAGCACAGATACGCAGTATTTT. The chain employs TRBV9 and TRBJ2-3; a possible D gene is TRBD2 (5 bases). Trimming pared 6 bases from V and 0 bases from J, leaving 14 bases between. Germline V gives CDR1 SGDLS, CDR2 YYNGEE. CDR3 size: 15 residues.

This clone has only one observation. The V and J genes are TRBV2 and TRBJ2-5; D not resolved. Per the germline V gene, CDR1 is SNHLY and CDR2 is FYNNEI. There are 13 residues in the CDR3. Between the trimmed V and J ends, which lost 4 bases and 5 bases, there was a span of 11 bases. The CDR3 protein is CASSVRLGETQYF. In DNA, the CDR3 is TGTGCCAGCAGTGTAAGGCTAGGGGAGACCCAGTACTTC.

This rearrangement joins TRBV2 to TRBJ2-1; D may match TRBD1 or TRBD2 (5 bases each). Germline CDR1 and CDR2: SNHLY and FYNNEI. CDR3 size: 16 residues. The ends were cut back, 2 bases at V and 1 base at J, with 12 bases in the middle. CDR3 sequence: CASSESPEGSYNEQFF. DNA of the CDR3: TGTGCCAGCAGTGAAAGCCCCGAGGGGTCCTACAATGAGCAGTTCTTC.

This clone has only a few counts. V and J are TRBV7-9 and TRBJ1-1; perhaps TRBD1 as D (6 bases). CDR1 is SEHNR, CDR2 FQNEAQ, per germline (reference sequence). This CDR3 has 14 amino acids. V lost 3 bases to trimming and J lost 0 bases, with 8 bases between them. In DNA form, the CDR3 reads TGTGCCAGCAGCTTGGGACACTTGAACACTGAAGCTTTCTTT. It codes for CASSLGHLNTEAFF.

The CDR3 DNA is TGCGCCAGCAGCCAAGATGCCTACGGGACTGTCGCGCACTACGAGCAGTACTTC. Its protein product is CASSQDAYGTVAHYEQYF. The rearrangement uses TRBV4-1 and TRBJ2-7, with D possibly being TRBD2 (6 bases). The CDR3 has 18 residues. From germline, CDR1 is MGHRA and CDR2 YSYEKL. V dropped 0 bases and J dropped 3 bases, with 21 bases sitting between them.

The chain links TRBV5-6 to TRBJ1-4, with 7 bases matching TRBD1. CDR1 SGHDT and CDR2 YYEEEE come from the germline V gene. The CDR3 is 15 amino acids. V was pared by 0 bases and J by 6 bases, with 5 bases of the junction left unmatched. The chain's CDR3 is CASSLGDRVDEKLFF. The CDR3 region has the DNA TGTGCCAGCAGCTTGGGAGACAGGGTTGATGAAAAACTGTTTTTT. Combining the CDR3 with reference TRBV5-6 and TRBJ1-4 gives the whole variable domain DAGVTQSPTHLIKTRGQQVTLRCSPKSGHDTVSWYQQALGQGPQFIFQYYEEEERQRGNFPDRFSGHQFPNYSSELNVNALLLGDSALYLCASSLGDRVDEKLFFGSGTQLSVL.

The chain employs TRBV5-1 and TRBJ2-7, with D possibly matching TRBD1 (5 bases). The CDR3 is made up of 16 amino acids. V was pared by 0 bases and J by 0 bases, with 13 bases between. Germline CDR1 reads SGHRS; CDR2 reads YFSETQ. CDR3 region: CASSLGVTESSYEQYF. As DNA, the CDR3 is TGCGCCAGCAGCTTGGGTGTGACAGAGAGCTCCTACGAGCAGTACTTC.

This rearrangement joins TRBV6-5 to TRBJ1-6; D ambiguous. Trimming took 0 bases from V and 4 from J, leaving 7 bases between them. CDR3 size: 15 residues. Germline CDR1 is MNHEY and CDR2 is SVGAGI. Written as DNA, the CDR3 is TGTGCCAGCAGTTACTCGAAAGGGTATAATTCACCCCTCCACTTT. Translation gives CASSYSKGYNSPLHF.

The chain employs TRBV4-1 and TRBJ2-1; D uncertain. This CDR3 comprises 15 residues. Germline CDR1 MGHRA, CDR2 YSYEKL. Trimming cost V 0 bases and J 3 bases, with 9 bases left between them. CDR3 loop: CASSQDSHLYNEQFF. DNA for the CDR3: TGCGCCAGCAGCCAAGATAGTCACCTCTACAATGAGCAGTTCTTC.

The rearrangement uses TRBV4-2 and TRBJ2-7, with D possibly TRBD2 on 6 matching bases. Trimming removed 1 base from V and 2 bases from J, with 18 bases in between. Germline lookup yields CDR1 LGHNA and CDR2 YNFKEQ. The CDR3 is 17 amino acids. Here the CDR3 DNA reads TGTGCCAGCAGCCAAGGGGAGGAGGGCCCCGGGGCCTACGAGCAGTACTTC. This codes for CASSQGEEGPGAYEQYF.

The chain recombines TRBV27 with TRBJ2-7; 14 bases map to TRBD2. V shed 6 bases, J shed 7 bases, and the junction held 14 bases outside the gene matches. The CDR3 covers 17 residues. Germline V gene data show CDR1 as MNHEY and CDR2 as SMNVEV (reference sequence). DNA for the CDR3: TGTGCCAGCAGGAGACTAGCGGGAGGGCCTAGCTTTGAGGAGCAGTACTTC. Translation gives CASRRLAGGPSFEEQYF.

The chain joins TRBV2 to TRBJ2-7; D remains unclear. This CDR3 has 13 amino acids. V gave up 8 bases and J gave up 3 bases, with 14 bases separating them. From germline, CDR1 is SNHLY and CDR2 FYNNEI. The CDR3 reads CASSEPPDYEQYF. In DNA form, the CDR3 reads TGTGCCAGCTCAGAACCGCCAGACTACGAGCAGTACTTC.

The gene calls are TRBV12-5 and TRBJ2-7; 8 bases are shared with TRBD1. V dropped 7 bases and J dropped 0; count of bases not matched to a gene: 8. This CDR3 comprises 15 residues. Germline CDR1 and CDR2: LGHNT and FRNRAP. CDR3 bases: TGTGCTAGTGCCACCCCGGACAGGGACTCCTACGAGCAGTACTTC. Protein product: CASATPDRDSYEQYF.

The chain carries TRBV11-3 and TRBJ2-7; possibly TRBD1 for D (5 bases). The CDR3 has 15 residues. V was trimmed by 3 bases and J by 3 bases, leaving 15 bases between them. Per the germline V gene, CDR1 is SGHNT and CDR2 is YENEEA. The CDR3 DNA reads TGTGCCAGCAGCTTTGGCCCCGACAGTCACTACGAGCAGTACTTC. Its protein is CASSFGPDSHYEQYF.

This clone was detected once. The chain employs TRBV4-1 and TRBJ2-7; unclear D gene. Germline V gene data show CDR1 as MGHRA and CDR2 as YSYEKL. This CDR3 has 16 residues. With 0 bases removed from V and 0 bases from J, the gap between germline ends came to 12 bases. The CDR3 sequence is CASSQEFDSSSYEQYF. CDR3 DNA sequence: TGCGCCAGCAGCCAAGAATTCGACTCGAGCTCCTACGAGCAGTACTTC.